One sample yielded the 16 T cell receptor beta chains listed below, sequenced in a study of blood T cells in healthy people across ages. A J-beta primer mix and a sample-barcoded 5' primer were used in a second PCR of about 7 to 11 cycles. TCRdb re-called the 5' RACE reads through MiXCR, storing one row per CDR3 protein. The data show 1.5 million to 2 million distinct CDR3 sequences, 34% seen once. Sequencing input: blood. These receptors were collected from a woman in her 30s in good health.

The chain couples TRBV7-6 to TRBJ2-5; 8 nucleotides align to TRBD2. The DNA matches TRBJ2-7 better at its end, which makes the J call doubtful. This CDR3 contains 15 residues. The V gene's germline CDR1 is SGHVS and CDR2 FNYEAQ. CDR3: CASSPGGSGDCEQYF. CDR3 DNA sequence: TGTGCCAGCAGCCCGGGGGGGTCGGGAGACTGCGAGCAGTACTTC.

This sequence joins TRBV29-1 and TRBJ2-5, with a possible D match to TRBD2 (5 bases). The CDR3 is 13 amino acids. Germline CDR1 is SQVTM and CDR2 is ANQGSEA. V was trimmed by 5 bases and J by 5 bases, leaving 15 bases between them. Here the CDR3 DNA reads TGCAGCGTTCGTCGGGAAGGTTGGGAGACCCAGTACTTC. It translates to CSVRREGWETQYF.

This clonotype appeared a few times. The CDR3 spells CSARDMGPWAYNEQFF. The CDR3 DNA is TGCAGTGCTAGAGATATGGGGCCGTGGGCCTACAATGAGCAGTTCTTC. The rearrangement links TRBV20-1 to TRBJ2-1, with D possibly being TRBD1 (5 bases). This CDR3 has 16 residues. Germline CDR1 reads DFQATT; CDR2 reads SNEGSKA (reference sequence). V was cut by 0 bases and J by 2 bases, with 14 bases left in between.

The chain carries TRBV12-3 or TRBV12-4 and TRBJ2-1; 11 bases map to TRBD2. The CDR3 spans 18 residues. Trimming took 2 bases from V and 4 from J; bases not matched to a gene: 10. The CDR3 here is CASSLPAGLAGGYNEQFF. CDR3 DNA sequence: TGTGCCAGCAGTTTACCAGCGGGGCTAGCGGGGGGATACAATGAGCAGTTCTTC.

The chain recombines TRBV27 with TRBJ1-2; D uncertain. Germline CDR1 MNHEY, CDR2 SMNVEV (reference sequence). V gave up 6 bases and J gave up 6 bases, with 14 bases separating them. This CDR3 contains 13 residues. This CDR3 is CASRSQKPHGYTF. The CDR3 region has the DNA TGTGCCAGCAGGTCACAGAAACCGCATGGCTACACCTTC.

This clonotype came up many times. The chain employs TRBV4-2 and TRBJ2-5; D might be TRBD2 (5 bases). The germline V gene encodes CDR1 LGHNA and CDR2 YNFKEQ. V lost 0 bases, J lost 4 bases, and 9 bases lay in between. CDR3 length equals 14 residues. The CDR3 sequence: CASSQEEGRETQYF. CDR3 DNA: TGTGCCAGCAGCCAAGAGGAAGGGAGAGAGACCCAGTACTTC.

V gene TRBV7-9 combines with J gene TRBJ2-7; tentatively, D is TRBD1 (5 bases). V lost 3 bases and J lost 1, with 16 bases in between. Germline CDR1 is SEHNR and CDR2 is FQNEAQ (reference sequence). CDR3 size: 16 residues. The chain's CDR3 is CASSFHLQDGSYEQYF. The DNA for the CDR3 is TGTGCCAGCAGCTTTCACCTACAGGACGGGTCCTACGAGCAGTACTTC. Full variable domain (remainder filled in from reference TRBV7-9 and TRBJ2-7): DTGVSQNPRHKITKRGQNVTFRCDPISEHNRLYWYRQTLGQGPEFLTYFQNEAQLEKSRLLSDRFSAERPKGSFSTLEIQRTEQGDSAMYLCASSFHLQDGSYEQYFGPGTRLTVT.

CDR3 amino acids: CASSLGQFLGENEQFF. CDR3 coding DNA: TGTGCCAGCAGTTTGGGACAGTTCTTGGGTGAGAATGAGCAGTTCTTC. The rearrangement joins TRBV27 to TRBJ2-1, with 7 nucleotides matching TRBD1. The CDR3 totals 16 residues. Germline V gene data show CDR1 as MNHEY and CDR2 as SMNVEV (reference sequence). Trimming took 3 bases from V and 7 from J; bases not matched to a gene: 12.

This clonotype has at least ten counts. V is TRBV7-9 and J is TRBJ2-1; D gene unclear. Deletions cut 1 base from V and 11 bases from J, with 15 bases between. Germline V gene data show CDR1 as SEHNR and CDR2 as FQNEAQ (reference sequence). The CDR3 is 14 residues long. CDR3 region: CASSLGSTTMKQFF. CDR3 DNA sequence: TGTGCCAGCAGCTTAGGCAGCACAACAATGAAGCAGTTCTTC.

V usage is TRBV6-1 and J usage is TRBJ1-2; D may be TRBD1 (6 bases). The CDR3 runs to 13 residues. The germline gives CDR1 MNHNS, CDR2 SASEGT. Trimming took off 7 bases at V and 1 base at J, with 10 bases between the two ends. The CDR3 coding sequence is TGTGCCAGCACGGACAGAAATAACTATGGCTACACCTTC. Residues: CASTDRNNYGYTF.

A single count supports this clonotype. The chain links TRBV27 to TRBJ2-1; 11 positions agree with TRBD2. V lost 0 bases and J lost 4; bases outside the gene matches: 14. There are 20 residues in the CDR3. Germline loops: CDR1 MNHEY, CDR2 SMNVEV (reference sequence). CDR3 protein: CASSLSAATSGVRLYNEQFF. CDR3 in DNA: TGTGCCAGCAGTTTATCGGCGGCGACTAGCGGGGTCCGGTTGTACAATGAGCAGTTCTTC.

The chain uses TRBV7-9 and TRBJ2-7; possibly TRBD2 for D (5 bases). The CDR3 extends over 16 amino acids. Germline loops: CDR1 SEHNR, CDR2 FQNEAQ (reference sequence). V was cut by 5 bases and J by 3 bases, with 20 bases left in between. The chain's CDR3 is CASSNPLRSGDYEQYF. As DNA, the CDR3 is TGTGCCAGCAGCAACCCCCTGAGGAGCGGAGACTACGAGCAGTACTTC.

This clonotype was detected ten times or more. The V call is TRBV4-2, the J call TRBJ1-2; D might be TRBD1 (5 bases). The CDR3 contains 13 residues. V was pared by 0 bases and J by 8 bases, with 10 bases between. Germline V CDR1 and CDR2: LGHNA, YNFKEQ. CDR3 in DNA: TGTGCCAGCAGCCAAGATTCCAAGGGGGGCTACACCTTC. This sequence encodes CASSQDSKGGYTF.

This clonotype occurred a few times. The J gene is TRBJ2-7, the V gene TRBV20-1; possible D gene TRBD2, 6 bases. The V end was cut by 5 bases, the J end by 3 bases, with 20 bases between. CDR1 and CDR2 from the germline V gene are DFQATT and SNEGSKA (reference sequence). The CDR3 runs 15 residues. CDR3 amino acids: CSAYEPGLPIYEQYF. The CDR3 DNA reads TGCAGTGCTTACGAACCCGGACTACCCATCTACGAGCAGTACTTC.

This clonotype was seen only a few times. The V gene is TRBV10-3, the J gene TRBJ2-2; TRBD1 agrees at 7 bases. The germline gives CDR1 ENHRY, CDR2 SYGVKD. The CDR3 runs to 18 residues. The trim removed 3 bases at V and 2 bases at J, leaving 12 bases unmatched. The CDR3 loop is CAISELATGSKNTGELFF. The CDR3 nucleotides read TGTGCCATCAGTGAACTTGCGACAGGGTCAAAAAACACCGGGGAGCTGTTTTTT.

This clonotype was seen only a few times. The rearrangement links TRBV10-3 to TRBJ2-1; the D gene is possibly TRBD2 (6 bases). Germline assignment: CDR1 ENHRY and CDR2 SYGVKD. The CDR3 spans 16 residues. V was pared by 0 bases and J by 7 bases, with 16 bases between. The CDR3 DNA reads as TGTGCCATCAGTGAGTCGAGCGGGTTAAGTCTGAATGAGCAGTTCTTC. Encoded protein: CAISESSGLSLNEQFF.